This is a list of T cell receptor beta chains from one sample in a study of T cells after yellow fever vaccination. Each CDR3 protein gets one entry after TCRdb re-called the 5' RACE reads with MiXCR. Here the sample spans some 97,000 distinct CDR3 sequences, roughly 5.2% being singletons. This sample comprised CD8+ T cells sorted from PBMCs, obtained 10 days after the yellow fever booster vaccination. These receptors were collected from a man aged 18 to 30 who received the YFV17D yellow fever vaccine. The CDR3 runs from the conserved cysteine through the conserved F or W. Fields, in order: J gene, D gene, clone size, V gene, CDR3 length, CDR3 protein, CDR3 DNA. A D gene is named only where the DNA matches it firmly. Part of the rows lack a size; the others show once, few, many or a class for expanded clones.

J gene: TRBJ1-2; D gene: -; clone size: few; V gene: TRBV19; CDR3 length: 15; CDR3 protein: CASTPRPSPNYGYTF; CDR3 DNA: TGTGCCAGTACCCCCCGGCCCAGTCCTAACTATGGCTACACCTTC
J gene: TRBJ2-7; D gene: -; clone size: few; V gene: TRBV23-1; CDR3 length: 13; CDR3 protein: CASNGPSHHEQYF; CDR3 DNA: TGCGCCAGCAACGGGCCGAGCCACCACGAGCAGTACTTC
J gene: TRBJ1-4; D gene: -; clone size: few; V gene: TRBV7-2; CDR3 length: 17; CDR3 protein: CASSLGQSDATNEKLFF; CDR3 DNA: TGTGCCAGCAGCTTAGGGCAGTCAGATGCAACTAATGAAAAACTGTTTTTT
J gene: TRBJ2-5; D gene: TRBD2; clone size: many; V gene: TRBV12-3/TRBV12-4; CDR3 length: 15; CDR3 protein: CASRPSGGAGETQYF; CDR3 DNA: TGTGCCAGCAGACCTAGCGGGGGGGCAGGAGAGACCCAGTACTTC
J gene: TRBJ2-7; D gene: -; clone size: many; V gene: TRBV6-2/TRBV6-3; CDR3 length: 14; CDR3 protein: CASSYPGGRYEQYF; CDR3 DNA: TGTGCCAGCAGTTACCCGGGGGGCCGCTACGAGCAGTACTTC
J gene: TRBJ2-3; D gene: -; clone size: many; V gene: TRBV5-1; CDR3 length: 16; CDR3 protein: CASSLELSTSTDTQYF; CDR3 DNA: TGCGCCAGCAGCTTGGAACTCTCGACGAGCACAGATACGCAGTATTTT
J gene: TRBJ2-7; D gene: TRBD1; clone size: few; V gene: TRBV9; CDR3 length: 15; CDR3 protein: CASSVTGQSKYEQYF; CDR3 DNA: TGTGCCAGCAGCGTCACGGGACAGTCGAAATACGAGCAGTACTTC
J gene: TRBJ2-7; D gene: -; clone size: -; V gene: TRBV2; CDR3 length: 12; CDR3 protein: CASSSDNYEQYF; CDR3 DNA: TGTGCCAGCAGTTCGGACAACTACGAGCAGTACTTC
J gene: TRBJ1-1; D gene: -; clone size: few; V gene: TRBV29-1; CDR3 length: 14; CDR3 protein: CSVEIGFWGTEAFF; CDR3 DNA: TGCAGCGTTGAGATCGGCTTCTGGGGCACTGAAGCTTTCTTT
J gene: TRBJ2-3; D gene: -; clone size: -; V gene: TRBV4-1; CDR3 length: 15; CDR3 protein: CASGGATSSTDTQYF; CDR3 DNA: TGCGCCAGCGGTGGGGCCACCTCTAGCACAGATACGCAGTATTTT
J gene: TRBJ1-6; D gene: TRBD1; clone size: -; V gene: TRBV27; CDR3 length: 14; CDR3 protein: CASSSPGGNSPLHF; CDR3 DNA: TGTGCCAGCAGTTCACCAGGGGGTAATTCACCCCTCCACTTT
J gene: TRBJ2-1; D gene: -; clone size: many; V gene: TRBV10-3; CDR3 length: 14; CDR3 protein: CAIKTSSSYNEQFF; CDR3 DNA: TGTGCCATCAAGACTTCTAGCTCCTACAATGAGCAGTTCTTC